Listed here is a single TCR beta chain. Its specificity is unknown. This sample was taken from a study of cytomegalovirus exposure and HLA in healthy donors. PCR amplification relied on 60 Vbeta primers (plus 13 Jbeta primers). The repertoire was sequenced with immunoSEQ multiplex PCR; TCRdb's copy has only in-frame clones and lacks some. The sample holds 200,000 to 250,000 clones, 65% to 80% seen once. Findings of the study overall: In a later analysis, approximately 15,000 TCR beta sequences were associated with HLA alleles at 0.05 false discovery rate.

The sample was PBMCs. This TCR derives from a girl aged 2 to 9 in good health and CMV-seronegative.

The CDR3 sequence: CASSPPGSLNNEQFF. As DNA, the CDR3 is TGTGCCAGCAGCCCCCCGGGGTCCCTTAACAATGAGCAGTTCTTC. This rearrangement joins TRBV7-3 to TRBJ2-1; TRBD2 is a possible D gene (5 bases). The CDR3 is 15 residues long. Between the trimmed V and J ends, which lost 5 bases and 5 bases, there was a span of 16 bases. Germline V gene lookup returns CDR1 SGHTA and CDR2 FQGTGA.